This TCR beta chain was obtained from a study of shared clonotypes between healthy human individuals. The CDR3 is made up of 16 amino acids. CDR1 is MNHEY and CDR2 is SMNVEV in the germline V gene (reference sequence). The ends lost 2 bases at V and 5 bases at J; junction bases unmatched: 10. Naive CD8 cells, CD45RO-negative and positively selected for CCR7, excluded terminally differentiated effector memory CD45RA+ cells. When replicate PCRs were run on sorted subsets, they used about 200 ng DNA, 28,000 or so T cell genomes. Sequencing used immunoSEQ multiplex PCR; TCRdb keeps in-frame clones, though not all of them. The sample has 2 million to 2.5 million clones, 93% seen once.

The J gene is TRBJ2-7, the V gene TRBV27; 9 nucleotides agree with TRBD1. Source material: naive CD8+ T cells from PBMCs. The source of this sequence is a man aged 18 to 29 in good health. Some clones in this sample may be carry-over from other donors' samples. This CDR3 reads CASSLSEGTGWNEQYF. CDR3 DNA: TGTGCCAGCAGTTTAAGCGAGGGGACAGGGTGGAACGAGCAGTACTTC.